This TCR beta chain originates from a study of cytomegalovirus exposure and HLA in healthy donors listed by TCRdb under 2017. Concerning the study at large: An earlier analysis of some 500 of the donors reported roughly 300 Gb of sequence data and some 120 million unique TCR beta sequences from some 180 million T cells. The study combined high-throughput TCR immunosequencing, statistical association of individual TCRs with disease status, and machine learning to predict cytomegalovirus infection status. An earlier analysis of fewer than 750 of the donors used high-throughput TCR beta sequencing to judge whether each TCR beta V gene segment behaved as functional or pseudogenic. A later analysis re-examined previously published TCR beta repertoires from more than 650 donors and added high-resolution HLA genotyping to investigate patterns of TCR occurrence. In a later genetic analysis, genome-wide SNP genotypes for about 65% of the 666 donors were used, and that subset was treated as a discovery cohort. Among the roughly 400 genotyped donors, around 81% belonged to the genetic ancestry cluster associated with self-reported Caucasian donors. The study aimed to test whether signatures of past pathogen exposure could be identified by cataloging public T cell receptors. The number of typed donors differed by locus: about 629-640 for A, B, C, DRB1 and DQB1; about 520 for DQA1; about 600 for DPA1; and 450 to 480 for DPB1. An early release covering 500 to 750 HLA-typed donors comprised about 320 gigabases of sequencing data and tens of millions of unique TCR sequences. Every repertoire in the discovery cohort had been generated on one and the same sequencing platform. Besides the first cohort of roughly 660 subjects, a separate validation cohort made up of roughly 120 different subjects was used. Roughly 5 DR-DQ haplotypes were handled as single units for association and clustering, since linkage in the cohort was strong. Donor age, sex, ethnicity and CMV serostatus were compiled alongside the repertoire data. In the later analysis, no new phenotypic data were used to find candidate immune exposures; instead, reliance was placed on TCR beta sequences and their occurrence across donors. The study used immunosequencing to profile the T cell repertoires of 670 or so subjects and linked those repertoires to cytomegalovirus serostatus. Among roughly 400 genotyped donors of the cohort, an average of around 250,000 unique TCR beta nucleotide sequences was sequenced per donor, of which about 18% were non-productive. Both class I and class II loci were covered by HLA typing, at four-digit resolution. What the research found in general, with its limitations: The earlier analysis of 587 of the donors excluded 15 to 20 rarely observed V segments, including chromosome 9 orphons, because counts were too low. Assigning TCR associations to individual alleles was difficult when HLA alleles, especially DR and DQ, strongly co-occurred. In a later genetic analysis, fewer N-insertions in productive TCRs were reported among donors in an Asian-associated ancestry cluster than the approximately 670-donor mean. Cytomegalovirus status was reported to be diagnosed by the classifier with high specificity and sensitivity in both the original and validation cohorts. Most TCR sequences were observed very rarely across donors, whereas some public TCRs were present in many individuals. At a false discovery rate of 0.05, a later analysis linked 15,000 to 20,000 TCR beta sequences to specific HLA alleles. It was suggested by the authors that the approach could potentially be generalized to other disease states and immunological phenotypes. In vitro tests confirmed that a few of the cytomegalovirus-associated TCR beta chains recognize cytomegalovirus antigens. Some IMGT-functional V segments, including TRBV6-2 and TRBV6-3, could not be distinguished by the 87-base-pair reads and were therefore excluded. The study listed approximately 160 TCR beta chains as associated with cytomegalovirus. HLA typing was unavailable for some donors at each locus, so association tests used only the typed subset. In a later analysis, TCR association rates were found to vary across HLA loci, with the most associated TCRs seen for DRB1 alleles and the fewest for HLA-C alleles. The presence/absence analyses assumed that sequencing depth was roughly uniform across donors, and that assumption may not be true. An earlier analysis of some 560 of the donors showed that most TCR beta V segments appeared in productive rearrangements either about 87% or about 30% of the time, which broadly matched IMGT annotations. In a later analysis, several top co-occurrence clusters were reported to appear linked to parvovirus B19, influenza, CMV and Epstein-Barr virus. For the cohort, immune exposure information was limited to CMV serostatus. In a later analysis, HLA-associated TCR beta chains were found to be more clonally expanded and to have lower generation probabilities than equally common non-associated chains. V-gene and J-gene trimming of TCR beta chains was associated with a missense DCLRE1C variant in a later genetic analysis, and the association was replicated in an independent cohort. Most CMV-associated TCR beta chains appeared to be HLA-restricted in a later analysis, and the HLA associations seemed to be driven largely by CMV exposure. A further reported finding was that TCR beta sequences accurately predicted the HLA-A and HLA-B alleles for most subjects in the first cohort. Correlated functional status among segregating V segments might reflect linkage disequilibrium, but an unknown experimental factor could not be ruled out. A cluster of highly shared sequence variants was judged likely to be a technical artifact of the sequencing pipeline. In this cohort, only TCR beta chains were sequenced, and detectable features were limited by the absence of alpha or paired-chain data.

V is pruned by 3 bases and J by 3 bases, leaving 8 bases of the junction without a gene match. From a lookup of the germline V gene, CDR1 and CDR2 are SQVTM and ANQGSEA. Including cysteine and phenylalanine, the CDR3 has 15 amino acids. Only the CDR3 portion is preserved as DNA: 45 bases, with reading frame beginning at the first base. In its sample, this clone was seen a few times. No cognate antigen has been identified for it. No much larger clone exists at a distance of one base, and base qualities are not known. In total, over 600 healthy bone marrow donors made up the cohort. At the time of sampling, all cohort members were nominally healthy, though unrecorded immune exposures were likely present. The donor tested CMV seronegative, placing the donor among the 350 to 400 seronegative members of the cohort. A peripheral blood sample was provided by each donor, and peripheral blood mononuclear cells were used for TCR beta sequencing. Genomic DNA was extracted from the blood cell samples with the Qiagen DNeasy Blood Extraction Kit.

Library creation used the immunoSEQ multiplex PCR assay. The multiplex PCR relied on a mix of 60 forward primers for TCR Vbeta segments and 13 reverse primers for TCR Jbeta segments. Amplification of the CDR3 region of rearranged TCR beta genes was performed with a multiplex PCR assay on genomic DNA. Amplified TCR beta libraries were sequenced as 87-base-pair reads on the Illumina HiSeq System. The paper's processing steps were these. A later analysis counted some 80 million unique TCR beta chains across the 640 or so repertoires, and some 11 million of these chains were shared by at least two donors. Raw reads were error-corrected and collapsed into unique sequences by a nearest-neighbor algorithm in which closely related sequences were merged to remove PCR and sequencing errors. V, D and J gene segments were assigned by aligning CDR3 sequences to IMGT reference sequences. For a sequence to be retained, a match of at least six nucleotides was required to both a V gene segment and a J gene segment. A rearrangement was called productive if the CDR3 had no stop codons and remained in frame with V and J, and every other rearrangement was called non-productive. Following IMGT convention, CDR3 was defined as the stretch from the second conserved V-encoded cysteine up to the conserved J-encoded phenylalanine. In an earlier analysis of more than 550 of the donors, sequences lacking an unambiguous match to a single V gene segment were excluded. In an earlier analysis of several hundred of the donors, a V segment was called functional when productive rearrangements were above 56.7%, and segregating when the standard deviation between donors exceeded 5%. A statistical classification framework was built to diagnose cytomegalovirus status from the catalog of TCR beta chain sequences. In a later analysis, V and J genes were assigned by comparing TCR nucleotide sequences against IMGT/GENE-DB human TR gene sequences. In a later analysis, CDR3 sequences and most-parsimonious VDJ recombination scenarios were assigned using the TCRdist pipeline. A later analysis defined each TCR beta chain by its CDR3 amino acid sequence plus V-gene family, and excluded reads lacking a unique V-gene family. To address suspected cross-contamination and a sequencing artifact, a later analysis removed 592 highly shared, low-generation-probability nucleotide sequences. A later analysis calculated a clonal expansion index for each public chain from normalized within-repertoire ranks of inferred template counts. A later analysis computed generation probabilities with a VDJ recombination model fitted to out-of-frame rearrangements, and checked the results against IGoR. Hypergeometric tests were used in a later analysis to score TCR-TCR, TCR-HLA and TCR-CMV co-occurrence, with a repertoire-size bias correction applied to the TCR pairs. In a later analysis, false discovery rates were estimated by permuting HLA or CMV assignments 20 times. In a later analysis, co-occurring TCRs were grouped using DBSCAN, with TCRdist sequence similarity added in when clustering inside HLA-allele-positive subsets. Co-occurrence clustering excluded repertoires with fewer than 30,000 or more than 120,000 public chains, plus five with anomalous nucleotide sharing. TCRdb stores this immuneACCESS table with in-frame sequences only. Part of the clones is absent; in the studies checked, under half of the shortfall reflects unresolved V genes, and no reason is known for the rest. V and J calls and clone size are copied from that table; D and trimming were computed from the DNA. The sample table shows fewer than 150,000 clones, and 80% are seen once. The ten largest make up 1% of the sample.

This TCR derives from a man in his forties or fifties in good health and CMV-seronegative. Sequenced material: PBMCs. This receptor chain uses TRBV29-1 and TRBJ2-5; 9 central bases correspond to TRBD2. The DNA sequence reads TGCAGCGTTGACGAAGCGGGGGGTGTGAAAGAGACCCAGTACTTC. It codes for CSVDEAGGVKETQYF. The full variable domain, completed from the reference TRBV29-1 and TRBJ2-5 proteins outside the CDR3, reads SAVISQKPSRDICQRGTSLTIQCQVDSQVTMMFWYRQQPGQSLTLIATANQGSEATYESGFVIDKFPISRPNLTFSTLTVSNMSPEDSSIYLCSVDEAGGVKETQYFGPGTRLLVL.